The present entry profiles one TCR beta chain with its context. This clonotype was seen a few times. What antigen it recognizes has not been identified. Base qualities were left out, and no much larger clone turns up one base away. The data were taken from a study of T cells in Graves' hyperthyroidism and ophthalmopathy (dated 2019 in TCRdb). Concerning the study at large: Peripheral blood was collected at initial diagnosis, before any treatment. An independent validation cohort of around 19 hyperthyroidism patients and 17 patients who later progressed to ophthalmopathy tested prospective prediction of ophthalmopathy. To identify distinguishing TCR V-J signatures, a discovery cohort of about 100 patients was used, comprising under 45 with Graves' ophthalmopathy and around 57 with stable Graves' hyperthyroidism. The paper reports TCR Vbeta CDR3 sequencing of approximately 140 peripheral blood samples: around 45 ophthalmopathy, 70 to 85 hyperthyroidism and around 17 progressor patients. The roughly 90 discovery patients were divided at random into training and test sets in a 7:3 ratio. The study also compared thyroid tissue and blood T-cell repertoires from a handful of Graves' hyperthyroidism patients. After sampling, hyperthyroidism patients received methimazole starting at 30 mg daily, and ophthalmopathy patients received high-dose intravenous methylprednisolone.

A patient counted as having stable Graves' hyperthyroidism if no progression to ophthalmopathy occurred over 18 months of follow-up. The hyperthyroidism patients were between 18 and 65 years old and newly diagnosed, with a disease duration of less than 2 months. Any patient with an uncontrolled infection, another autoimmune disease, pregnancy or lactation was excluded. Diagnoses were based on clinical symptoms, serum thyroxine and TRAb, thyroid ultrasound and orbital computed tomography. PBMCs were separated from under 11 ml of fresh peripheral blood using Ficoll-Paque density gradient centrifugation. Trizol reagent was used to extract total RNA, and RNA quality was then checked on an Agilent 2100 Bioanalyzer. Results the study describes overall, beyond this receptor: In validation, progression to ophthalmopathy was predicted by the model with almost 71% sensitivity and 72% to 80% specificity, a median of about 6 months before onset. No statistical method was used to set the sample size in advance, and investigators knew the group allocation. Most expanded thyroid clonotypes (frequency above 0.001) were also detected in blood, suggesting blood repertoires may reflect thyroid immune responses. A model built on a 13 V-J signature distinguished ophthalmopathy from stable hyperthyroidism, reaching roughly 88% sensitivity and about 81% specificity in cross-validation and 80%/75% in testing.

The TCR beta CDR3 regions were amplified from the RNA transcripts. The TCR CDR3 was subjected to a first round of RT-PCR using the HTBI primer set and the Qiagen OneStep RT-PCR kit. Libraries were constructed in a second round of multiplex PCR, after which size selection and purification were carried out. Paired-end sequencing of the libraries was performed with 100 bp reads on an Illumina HiSeq2000. In the source study's methods: Raw data were processed with SOAPnuke, discarding reads with adapters, uncalled bases, mean Phred below 15, or no exact constant-primer or identifier match. COPE v1.2.5 was used to merge the high-quality paired reads, and each unique nucleotide sequence was defined as a clonotype. MiTCR v1.1 was used to align clonotypes to the IMGT TRBV, TRBD and TRBJ reference segments. Only V-J combinations with frequency above 0.0001, covering about 99% of repertoires, were analysed. A TCS score was defined as the ratio between F50 (clonal expansion) and ExV (chaos), using BLOSUM62-based TCRdist between CDR3 peptides within each V-J. Welch's t-statistics and random forest reduced around 510 V-J features to 10 to 15, which were used in a naive Bayes classifier (R e1071). The public sequencing data were trimmed at Q25 with fastp and processed into clonotypes with MiXCR by TCRdb, which kept only in-frame beta chains. Each entry merges the rows of one CDR3 protein and shows their most common DNA and genes. The V and J calls here are based on TCRdb, not the publication. Counted in this sample were about 620,000 distinct CDR3 sequences; around 16% of them appeared once. In total, the top ten clones hold around 4% of the sample.

Sequences were obtained from blood. The sequence was collected from a woman aged 25 to 39 with Graves' hyperthyroidism.

The CDR3 amino acid sequence is: CASSLSVVVSYEQYF. At the DNA level, the sequence is TGTGCCAGCAGCTTATCTGTCGTTGTTTCCTACGAGCAGTACTTC. The rearrangement joined TRBV11-2 to TRBJ2-7, with no D gene named confidently. There are 15 amino acids in the CDR3, from cysteine to phenylalanine inclusive. Only CDR3 DNA is held: 45 bases, read in frame from base 1. Trimming at the junction amounts to 2 bases on V and 1 base on J, and the germline ends lie 12 bases apart. The CDR1 and CDR2 encoded by the germline V gene are SGHAT and FQNNGV.